These 11 T cell receptor beta chains were all obtained from the same sample, sequenced in a study of prognosis after radiotherapy for stage I lung cancer. Two-round multiplex PCR, the amplification method, yielded TCR beta CDR3 from genomic DNA. The first round of PCR was done with primers that matched each TRBV and TRBJ gene. TCRdb reanalysed the multiplex PCR reads using MiXCR and keeps one entry per CDR3 protein. There are 30,000 to 40,000 distinct CDR3 sequences in the sample; approximately 25% occur only once, and 25% to 30% lies in the top ten. The material was PBMCs, obtained before or after stereotactic body radiation therapy (not recorded which). Source of these receptors: a donor over 45 with non-small cell lung cancer.

This clonotype has a count of ten or more. J is TRBJ2-1 and V is TRBV7-9; 9 bases are a match to TRBD1. The junction had 8 bases not matched to a gene; V was cut back by 5 bases and J by 0 bases. The CDR3 consists of 17 residues. The germline V gene encodes CDR1 SEHNR and CDR2 FQNEAQ (reference sequence). CDR3 nucleotide sequence: TGTGCCAGCAGCCTGGGACAGGGTGCTAGCTCCTACAATGAGCAGTTCTTC. It specifies CASSLGQGASSYNEQFF.

This clonotype showed up many times. The chain uses TRBV2 and TRBJ2-7; a possible D gene is TRBD2 (6 bases). The germline V gene encodes CDR1 SNHLY and CDR2 FYNNEI. V was pared by 7 bases and J by 0 bases, with 13 bases between. The CDR3 covers 14 residues. CDR3 amino acids: CASIPSDSSYEQYF. CDR3 in DNA: TGTGCCAGCATCCCTAGCGACAGCTCCTACGAGCAGTACTTC.

The J gene is TRBJ1-2, the V gene TRBV6-1; 7 bases line up with TRBD1. Trimming cost V 7 bases and J 2 bases; bases outside gene matches: 13. CDR1 and CDR2 from the germline V gene are MNHNS and SASEGT. CDR3 length: 16 amino acids. CDR3 nucleotide sequence: TGTGCCAGCACCAGCCGAGGAACAGGGGCCAACTATGGCTACACCTTC. Translated: CASTSRGTGANYGYTF.

As concerns this clonotype: This may come from a read error, since a much larger clone is one base off. The rearrangement joins TRBV6-2 or TRBV6-3 to TRBJ2-3, with 7 bases aligning to TRBD2. The CDR3 totals 18 residues. Germline V gene data show CDR1 as MNHEY and CDR2 as SVGEGT. The CDR3 sequence is CACSYGSTWEGSTDTQYF. CDR3 nucleotides: TGTGCCTGCAGTTACGGTTCAACGTGGGAGGGTAGCACAGATACGCAGTATTTT.

This clonotype was seen only a few times. Because the CDR3 is missing its conserved closing phenylalanine or tryptophan, this is likely a read error. The V and J genes are TRBV28 and TRBJ2-2; the D call may be TRBD1 or TRBD2 (5 bases each). The ends were cut back, 6 bases at V and 2 bases at J, with 10 bases in the middle. The CDR3 sequence is 14 residues long. Looked up from germline, CDR1 is MDHEN and CDR2 is SYDVKM. The CDR3, as DNA: TGTGCCAGCAGACGTGGGGGAAACACCGGGGAGCTGTTTCTT. Translation: CASRRGGNTGELFL.

The J gene is TRBJ2-5, the V gene TRBV5-1; D remains ambiguous. The CDR3 consists of 15 residues. CDR1 and CDR2 from the germline V gene are SGHRS and YFSETQ. With 4 bases removed from V and 5 bases from J, the gap between germline ends came to 18 bases. The CDR3 loop reads CASSISGQDGETQYF. CDR3 nucleotide sequence: TGCGCCAGCAGCATCTCCGGGCAGGATGGGGAGACCCAGTACTTC.

This clonotype was counted a few times. This likely reflects a read error, since a far larger clone is one base away. The genes are TRBV6-2 or TRBV6-3 and TRBJ1-6; D ambiguous. Germline V gives CDR1 MNHEY, CDR2 SVGEGT. V was shortened by 5 bases and J by 4 bases, with 12 bases between the two germline ends. CDR3 size: 15 residues. CDR3 sequence (DNA): TGTGCCAGCAGTGAAGAGCAAGGGTATAATTCACCCCTCCACTTT. Translated: CASSEEQGYNSPLHF.

This clonotype occurred many times. The J gene is TRBJ2-7, the V gene TRBV6-5; D is perhaps TRBD1 (6 bases). Trimming removed 2 bases at V and 6 bases at J, with 11 bases between. The germline CDR1 and CDR2 sequences are MNHEY and SVGAGI. This CDR3 spans 13 amino acids. CDR3 region: CASSYLRGSEQYF. The CDR3 nucleotides read TGTGCCAGCAGTTACCTAAGGGGGAGCGAGCAGTACTTC.

This clonotype showed up many times. The V call is TRBV18, the J call TRBJ1-6; D may be TRBD1 (5 bases). V was shortened by 1 base and J by 9 bases, with 7 bases between the two germline ends. From germline, CDR1 is KGHSH and CDR2 LQKENI. This CDR3 is built from 13 residues. In DNA form, the CDR3 reads TGTGCCAGCTCACCACGGGGGACTTCACCCCTCCACTTT. This translates into CASSPRGTSPLHF.

This clonotype was counted at least ten times. J is TRBJ1-5 and V is TRBV6-1; possibly TRBD1 for D (6 bases). Germline-derived CDR1 and CDR2 are MNHNS and SASEGT. V was pared by 8 bases and J by 1 base, with 15 bases between. This CDR3 comprises 15 residues. The DNA for the CDR3 is TGTGCCAGCCTCAAAGGGGGAGGGAGCAATCAGCCCCAGCATTTT. Translation gives CASLKGGGSNQPQHF.

This clonotype was seen many times. The V gene is TRBV24-1, the J gene TRBJ1-1; 8 nucleotides line up with TRBD1. V was pared by 3 bases and J by 4 bases, with 6 bases of the junction left unmatched. This CDR3 comprises 15 residues. CDR1 KGHDR and CDR2 SFDVKD come from the germline V gene. The CDR3 DNA sequence: TGTGCCACCAGTGATACTCAGGGGGCGGGCACTGAAGCTTTCTTT. Protein product: CATSDTQGAGTEAFF.